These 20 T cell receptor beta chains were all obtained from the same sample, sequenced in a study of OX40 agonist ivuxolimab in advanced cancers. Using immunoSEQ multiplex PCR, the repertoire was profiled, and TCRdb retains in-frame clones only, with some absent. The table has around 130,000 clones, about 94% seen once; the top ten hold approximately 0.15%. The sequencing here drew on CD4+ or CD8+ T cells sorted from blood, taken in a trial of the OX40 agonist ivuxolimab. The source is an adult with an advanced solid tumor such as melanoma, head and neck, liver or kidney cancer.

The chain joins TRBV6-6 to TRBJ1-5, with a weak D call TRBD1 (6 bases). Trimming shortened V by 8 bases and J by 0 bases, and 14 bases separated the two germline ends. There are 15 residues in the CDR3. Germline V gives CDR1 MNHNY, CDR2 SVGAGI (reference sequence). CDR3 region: CASGDKKYSNQPQHF. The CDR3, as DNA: TGTGCCAGCGGGGACAAGAAATATAGCAATCAGCCCCAGCATTTT.

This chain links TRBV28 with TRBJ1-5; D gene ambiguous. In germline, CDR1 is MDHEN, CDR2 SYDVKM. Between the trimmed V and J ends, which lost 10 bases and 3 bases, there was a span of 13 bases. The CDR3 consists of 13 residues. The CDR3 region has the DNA TGTGCCACGATAGGCAGCCTCAATCAGCCCCAGCATTTT. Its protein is CATIGSLNQPQHF. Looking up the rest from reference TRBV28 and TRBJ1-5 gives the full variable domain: DVKVTQSSRYLVKRTGEKVFLECVQDMDHENMFWYRQDPGLGLRLIYFSYDVKMKEKGDIPEGYSVSREKKERFSLILESASTNQTSMYLCATIGSLNQPQHFGDGTRLSIL.

Here the CDR3 reads CASSLVASGGMPSEQYF. The CDR3 nucleotides are TGTGCCAGCAGCTTAGTGGCTAGCGGGGGGATGCCAAGCGAGCAGTACTTC. The chain carries TRBV7-2 and TRBJ2-7; 11 bases agree with TRBD2. The CDR3 runs to 17 residues. Germline lookup yields CDR1 SGHTA and CDR2 FQGNSA. Unmatched junction bases numbered 11, after V lost 1 base and J lost 6 bases.

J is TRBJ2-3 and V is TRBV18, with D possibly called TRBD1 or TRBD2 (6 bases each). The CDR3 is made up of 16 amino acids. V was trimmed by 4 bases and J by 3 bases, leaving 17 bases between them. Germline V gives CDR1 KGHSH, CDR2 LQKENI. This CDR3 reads CASSRNQRGGTDTQYF. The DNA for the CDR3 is TGTGCCAGCTCACGAAACCAGAGAGGGGGGACAGATACGCAGTATTTT.

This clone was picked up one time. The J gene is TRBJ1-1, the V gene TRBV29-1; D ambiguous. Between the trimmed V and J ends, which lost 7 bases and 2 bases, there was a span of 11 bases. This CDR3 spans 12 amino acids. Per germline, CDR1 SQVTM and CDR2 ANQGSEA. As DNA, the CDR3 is TGCAGCGCCGCCATTGGAAACACTGAAGCTTTCTTT. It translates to CSAAIGNTEAFF.

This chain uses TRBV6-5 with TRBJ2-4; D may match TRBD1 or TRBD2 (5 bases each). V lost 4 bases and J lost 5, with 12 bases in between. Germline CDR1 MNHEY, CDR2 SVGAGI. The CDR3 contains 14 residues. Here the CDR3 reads CASSSLVGQNIQYF. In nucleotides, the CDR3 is TGTGCCAGCAGTTCACTAGTGGGGCAAAACATTCAGTACTTC.

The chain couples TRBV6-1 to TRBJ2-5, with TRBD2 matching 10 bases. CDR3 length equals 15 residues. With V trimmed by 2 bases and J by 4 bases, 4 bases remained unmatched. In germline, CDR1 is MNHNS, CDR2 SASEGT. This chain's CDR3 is CASSEIGTSVETQYF. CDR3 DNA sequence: TGTGCCAGCAGTGAAATTGGGACTAGCGTAGAGACCCAGTACTTC.

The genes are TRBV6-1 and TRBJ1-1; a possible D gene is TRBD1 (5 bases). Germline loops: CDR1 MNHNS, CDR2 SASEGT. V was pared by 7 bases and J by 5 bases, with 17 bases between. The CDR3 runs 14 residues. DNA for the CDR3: TGTGCCAGCATCCGAAGGGAGGGGCATACTGAAGCTTTCTTT. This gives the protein CASIRREGHTEAFF.

In DNA form, the CDR3 reads TGTGCCAGCAGCGAAGGGGCGTTCGGAGCTTTCTTT. Its protein is CASSEGAFGAFF. The V gene is TRBV6-5, the J gene TRBJ1-1, with D possibly matching TRBD1 (5 bases). V was trimmed by 6 bases and J by 10 bases, leaving 15 bases between them. This CDR3 region has 12 residues. The germline CDR1 and CDR2 sequences are MNHEY and SVGAGI.

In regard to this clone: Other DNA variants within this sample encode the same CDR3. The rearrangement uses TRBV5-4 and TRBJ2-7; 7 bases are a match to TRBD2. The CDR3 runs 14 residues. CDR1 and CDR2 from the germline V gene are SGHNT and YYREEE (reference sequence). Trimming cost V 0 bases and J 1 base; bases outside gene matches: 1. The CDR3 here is CASSLGGSSYEQYF. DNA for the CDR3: TGTGCCAGCAGCTTGGGCGGGAGTTCCTACGAGCAGTACTTC.

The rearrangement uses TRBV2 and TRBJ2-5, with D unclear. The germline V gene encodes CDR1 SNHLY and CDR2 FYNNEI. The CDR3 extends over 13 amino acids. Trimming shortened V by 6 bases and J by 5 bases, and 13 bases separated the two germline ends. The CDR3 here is CASSVLPTETQYF. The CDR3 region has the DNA TGTGCCAGCAGCGTACTCCCAACTGAGACCCAGTACTTC. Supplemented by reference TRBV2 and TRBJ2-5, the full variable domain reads EPEVTQTPSHQVTQMGQEVILRCVPISNHLYFYWYRQILGQKVEFLVSFYNNEISEKSEIFDDQFSVERPDGSNFTLKIRSTKLEDSAMYFCASSVLPTETQYFGPGTRLLVL.

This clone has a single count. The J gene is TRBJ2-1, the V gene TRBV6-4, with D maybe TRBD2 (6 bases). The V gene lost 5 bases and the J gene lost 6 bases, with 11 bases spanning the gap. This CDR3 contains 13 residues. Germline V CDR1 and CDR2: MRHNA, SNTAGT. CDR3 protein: CASSIELANEQFF. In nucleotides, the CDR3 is TGTGCCAGCAGTATCGAACTAGCCAATGAGCAGTTCTTC.

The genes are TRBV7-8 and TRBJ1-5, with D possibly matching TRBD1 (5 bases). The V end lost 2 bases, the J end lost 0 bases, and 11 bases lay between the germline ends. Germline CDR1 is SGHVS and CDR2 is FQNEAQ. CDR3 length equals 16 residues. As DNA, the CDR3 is TGTGCCAGCAGCTTAACTAGGGACTATAGCAATCAGCCCCAGCATTTT. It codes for CASSLTRDYSNQPQHF.

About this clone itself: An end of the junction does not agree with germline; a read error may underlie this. In nucleotides, the CDR3 is TGTGCCAGTGGTATAGGGGGAGGGAAAAGCGAAAAACTGTTTTTT. Translation gives CASGIGGGKSEKLFF. J is TRBJ1-4 and V is TRBV19, with TRBD1 as a possible D gene (6 bases). CDR1 and CDR2 from the germline V gene are LNHDA and SQIVND (reference sequence). CDR3 length equals 15 residues.

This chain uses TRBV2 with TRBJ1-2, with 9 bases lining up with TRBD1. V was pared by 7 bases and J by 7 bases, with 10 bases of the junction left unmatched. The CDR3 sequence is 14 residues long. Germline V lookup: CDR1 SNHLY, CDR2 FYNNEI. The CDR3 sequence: CASNLRDRDFGYTF. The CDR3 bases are TGTGCCAGCAACCTCCGGGACAGGGATTTTGGCTACACCTTC.

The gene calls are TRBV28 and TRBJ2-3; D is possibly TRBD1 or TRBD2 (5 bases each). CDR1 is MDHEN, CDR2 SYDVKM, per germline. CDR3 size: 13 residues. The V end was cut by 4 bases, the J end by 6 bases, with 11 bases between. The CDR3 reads CASSSGTADTQYF. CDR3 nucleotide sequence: TGTGCCAGCAGTTCTGGGACCGCGGATACGCAGTATTTT. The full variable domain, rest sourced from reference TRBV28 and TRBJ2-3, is DVKVTQSSRYLVKRTGEKVFLECVQDMDHENMFWYRQDPGLGLRLIYFSYDVKMKEKGDIPEGYSVSREKKERFSLILESASTNQTSMYLCASSSGTADTQYFGPGTRLTVL.

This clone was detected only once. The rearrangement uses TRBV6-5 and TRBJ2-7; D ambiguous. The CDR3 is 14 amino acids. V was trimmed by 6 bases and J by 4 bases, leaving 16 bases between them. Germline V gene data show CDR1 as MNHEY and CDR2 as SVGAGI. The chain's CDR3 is CASSPNMGSYEQYF. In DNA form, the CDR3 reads TGTGCCAGCAGCCCGAATATGGGATCGTACGAGCAGTACTTC.

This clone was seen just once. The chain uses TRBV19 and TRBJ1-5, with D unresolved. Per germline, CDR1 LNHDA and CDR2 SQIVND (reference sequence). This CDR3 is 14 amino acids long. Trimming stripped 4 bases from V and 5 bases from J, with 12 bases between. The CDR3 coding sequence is TGTGCCAGTAGTACAGGTAGGAGGGATCAGCCCCAGCATTTT. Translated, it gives CASSTGRRDQPQHF.

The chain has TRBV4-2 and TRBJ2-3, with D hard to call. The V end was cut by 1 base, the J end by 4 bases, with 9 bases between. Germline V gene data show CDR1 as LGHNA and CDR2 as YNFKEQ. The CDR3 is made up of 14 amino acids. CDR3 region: CASSQGKTPDTQYF. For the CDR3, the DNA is TGTGCCAGCAGCCAAGGAAAAACACCAGATACGCAGTATTTT.

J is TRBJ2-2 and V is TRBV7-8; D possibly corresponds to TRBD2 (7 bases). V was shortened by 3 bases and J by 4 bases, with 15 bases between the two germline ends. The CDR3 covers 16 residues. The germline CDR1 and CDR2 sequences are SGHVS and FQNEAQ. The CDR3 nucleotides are TGTGCCAGCAGCTTGGGCGGGGGCGATTCCACCGGGGAGCTGTTTTTT. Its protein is CASSLGGGDSTGELFF.